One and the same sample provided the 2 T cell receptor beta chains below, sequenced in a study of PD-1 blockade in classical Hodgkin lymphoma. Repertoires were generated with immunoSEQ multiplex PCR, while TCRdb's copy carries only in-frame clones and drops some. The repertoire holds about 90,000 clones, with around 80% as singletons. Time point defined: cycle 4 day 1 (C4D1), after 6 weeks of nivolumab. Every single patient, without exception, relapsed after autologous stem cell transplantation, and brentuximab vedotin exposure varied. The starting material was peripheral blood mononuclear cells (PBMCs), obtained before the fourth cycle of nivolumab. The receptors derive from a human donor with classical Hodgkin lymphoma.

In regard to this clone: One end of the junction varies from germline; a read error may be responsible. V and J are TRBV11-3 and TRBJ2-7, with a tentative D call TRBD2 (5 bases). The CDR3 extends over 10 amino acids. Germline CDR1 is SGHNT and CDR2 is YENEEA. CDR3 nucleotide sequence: TGTGCCAGCAGCCCCCCTAGTAGCGCGTGG. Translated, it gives CASSPPSSAW. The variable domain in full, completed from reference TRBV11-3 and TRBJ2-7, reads EAGVVQSPRYKIIEKKQPVAFWCNPISGHNTLYWYLQNLGQGPELLIRYENEEAVDDSQLPKDRFSAERLKGVDSTLKIQPAELGDSAVYLCASSPPSSAWGPGTRLTVT.

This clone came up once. The CDR3 loop is CASSEQGPGNTIYF. CDR3 nucleotides: TGTGCCAGCAGTGAGCAGGGGCCCGGAAACACCATATATTTT. This chain uses TRBV2 with TRBJ1-3, with a tentative D call TRBD1 (6 bases). CDR3 size: 14 residues. Germline CDR1 reads SNHLY; CDR2 reads FYNNEI. V dropped 3 bases and J dropped 4 bases, with 10 bases sitting between them.